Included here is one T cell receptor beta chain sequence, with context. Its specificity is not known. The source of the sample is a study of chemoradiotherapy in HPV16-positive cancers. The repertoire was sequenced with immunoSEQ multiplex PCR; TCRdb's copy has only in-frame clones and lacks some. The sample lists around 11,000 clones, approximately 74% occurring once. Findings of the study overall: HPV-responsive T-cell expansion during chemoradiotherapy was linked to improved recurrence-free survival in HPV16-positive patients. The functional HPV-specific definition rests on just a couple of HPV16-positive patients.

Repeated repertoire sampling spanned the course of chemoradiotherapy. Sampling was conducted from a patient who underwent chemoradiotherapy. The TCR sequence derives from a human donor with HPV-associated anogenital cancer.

The CDR3 spells CASRQDRQGGTDTQYF. The CDR3 coding sequence is TGTGCCAGCAGACAGGATAGACAGGGCGGTACAGATACGCAGTATTTT. V usage is TRBV7-4 and J usage is TRBJ2-3; 7 nucleotides match TRBD1. The junction had 12 bases not matched to a gene; V was cut back by 6 bases and J by 3 bases. Germline V gene data show CDR1 as SGHVT and CDR2 as SQSDAQ. This CDR3 is 16 amino acids long.